This entry lists 19 T cell receptor beta chains sequenced from one sample in a study of blood T cells in healthy people across ages. A sample-barcoded 5' primer and a J-beta primer mix were used in a second PCR of roughly 6 to 11 cycles. From the 5' RACE reads, TCRdb called clonotypes with MiXCR, one entry per CDR3 protein. In the table there are roughly 680,000 distinct CDR3 sequences, 52% of which are singletons. The sequencing sample was made of blood. The receptors stem from a woman over 75 in good health.

This clonotype was detected a few times. A much larger clonotype is one base distant, so this may be a read error. The CDR3 DNA reads TGTGCCAGCAGCTATGACGGACAATCCTACAATGAGCAGTACTTC. Its translation is CASSYDGQSYNEQYF. The chain has TRBV27 and TRBJ2-1, with D perhaps TRBD1 (5 bases). Gene TRBJ2-7 matches the end of the DNA better, so the J call may be wrong. Germline CDR1 is MNHEY and CDR2 is SMNVEV (reference sequence). The CDR3 is 15 residues long.

This clonotype was counted only a few times. This sequence may be a read error, since a much larger clone differs from it by one base. The gene calls are TRBV12-3 or TRBV12-4 and TRBJ2-7, with 12 bases fitting TRBD2. Germline trimming cut 7 bases from V and 5 bases from J; bases unmatched to any gene: 9. This CDR3 comprises 15 residues. Here the CDR3 DNA reads TGTGCCAGCACCCAGACTAGCGGGGGAGGCGACGAGCAGTACTTC. It yields the protein CASTQTSGGGDEQYF.

At least ten counts were recorded for this clonotype. The CDR3 is CASREEAGGLGEQFF. Here the CDR3 DNA reads TGTGCCAGCAGAGAAGAAGCGGGGGGGCTAGGTGAGCAGTTCTTC. The chain links TRBV6-4 to TRBJ2-1, with TRBD2 identical over 10 bases. V shed 6 bases and J 9 bases; nucleotides not matched to a gene: 11. Germline V gene sequence: CDR1 MRHNA, CDR2 SNTAGT. The CDR3 totals 15 residues.

This clonotype was observed a handful of times. The rearrangement links TRBV7-9 to TRBJ2-6; D gene unclear. V shed 1 base and J shed 4 bases, with 5 bases lying between them. CDR1 SEHNR and CDR2 FQNEAQ come from the germline V gene (reference sequence). CDR3 size: 14 residues. The CDR3 DNA reads TGTGCCAGCAGCTTAGAATCCGGGGCCAACGTCCTGACTTTC. Its protein product is CASSLESGANVLTF.

On this clonotype: This may stem from a read error, because a much larger clone lies one nucleotide away. The J gene is TRBJ2-1, the V gene TRBV28, with D perhaps matching TRBD2 (6 bases). The V end lost 5 bases, the J end lost 4 bases, and 12 bases lay between the germline ends. Germline CDR1 reads MDHEN; CDR2 reads SYDVKM. The CDR3 has 14 amino acids. The CDR3 bases are TGTGCCAGCAGTACCCACCGGGAGTACAATGAGCAGTTCTTC. Amino acids: CASSTHREYNEQFF.

The gene calls are TRBV20-1 and TRBJ2-3, with D perhaps TRBD2 (7 bases). CDR3 size: 16 residues. V lost 4 bases to trimming and J lost 3 bases, with 20 bases between them. Germline CDR1 and CDR2: DFQATT and SNEGSKA (reference sequence). In DNA, the CDR3 is TGCAGTGCTACCGCGAGAGGGGGGGCCGCGACAGATACGCAGTATTTT. Protein sequence: CSATARGGAATDTQYF.

The table lists this clonotype with a count of one. A much larger clone lies one base from this, so it may be a read error. V usage is TRBV7-9 and J usage is TRBJ2-3; D gene unclear. Trimming pared 2 bases from V and 8 bases from J, leaving 11 bases between. The CDR3 is made up of 13 amino acids. Germline V gene sequence: CDR1 SEHNR, CDR2 FQNEAQ (reference sequence). CDR3 DNA sequence: TGTGCCAGCAGCTTAATGGTGTCAGGTACGCAGTATTTT. Its translation: CASSLMVSGTQYF.

A few counts support this clonotype. The chain employs TRBV28 and TRBJ1-6; 7 nucleotides line up with TRBD1. The CDR3 has 16 amino acids. From germline, CDR1 is MDHEN and CDR2 SYDVKM. V shed 8 bases and J 4 bases; nucleotides not matched to a gene: 11. In DNA, the CDR3 is TGTGCCAGCCTTCCCCGTGGACAGGCATATAATTCACCCCTCCACTTT. It is translated as CASLPRGQAYNSPLHF.

In its sample, this clonotype was seen many times. V usage is TRBV5-1 and J usage is TRBJ1-1; D is unresolved. V was shortened by 3 bases and J by 2 bases, with 11 bases between the two germline ends. CDR1 and CDR2 from the germline V gene are SGHRS and YFSETQ. The CDR3 has 14 residues. The CDR3 nucleotides read TGCGCCAGCAGCTCCTGGACCGACAACACTGAAGCTTTCTTT. This codes for CASSSWTDNTEAFF.

The V and J genes are TRBV6-5 and TRBJ2-7; the match to TRBD2 covers 7 bases. With V trimmed by 2 bases and J by 2 bases, 6 bases remained unmatched. From germline, CDR1 is MNHEY and CDR2 SVGAGI. The CDR3 has 15 amino acids. The CDR3 sequence: CASSYPGLPPYEQYF. CDR3 bases: TGTGCCAGCAGTTACCCGGGACTACCCCCCTACGAGCAGTACTTC.

This clonotype was found a few times. This rearrangement joins TRBV13 to TRBJ1-1; tentative D call: TRBD1 (5 bases). CDR3 length: 15 amino acids. CDR1 PRHDT and CDR2 FYEKMQ come from the germline V gene (reference sequence). V lost 5 bases, J lost 0 bases, and 13 bases lay in between. The CDR3 DNA is TGTGCCAGCAGCGGCGCGGTGGGACTGAACACTGAAGCTTTCTTT. Residues: CASSGAVGLNTEAFF.

About this clonotype itself: This may be a read error: a much more frequent sequence differs by one nucleotide. The conserved closing phenylalanine or tryptophan is absent in this CDR3, likely reflecting a read error. J is TRBJ2-5 and V is TRBV5-1, with D hard to call. V lost 6 bases, J lost 4 bases, and 22 bases lay in between. The germline CDR1 and CDR2 sequences are SGHRS and YFSETQ. CDR3 length equals 16 residues. The CDR3 DNA reads TGCGCCAGCAACCTTGGGCCAGGCCCTACGGTAGAGACCCAGTACATC. Translation gives CASNLGPGPTVETQYI.

This clonotype showed up many times. The chain combines TRBV24-1 with TRBJ2-1; D assignment may be TRBD1 or TRBD2 (5 bases each). This CDR3 has 17 residues. Trimming removed 7 bases at V and 1 base at J, with 19 bases between. In germline, CDR1 is KGHDR, CDR2 SFDVKD. The CDR3 reads CATSGLPGTGSYNEQFF. Here the CDR3 DNA reads TGTGCCACCAGCGGTCTGCCCGGGACGGGTTCCTACAATGAGCAGTTCTTC.

V gene TRBV27 combines with J gene TRBJ1-5, with D possibly matching TRBD1 (6 bases). V lost 7 bases, J lost 0 bases, and 10 bases lay in between. This CDR3 is built from 14 residues. Germline V lookup: CDR1 MNHEY, CDR2 SMNVEV (reference sequence). DNA of the CDR3: TGTGCCAGCACCTCAGGGGATAGCAATCAGCCCCAGCATTTT. Its protein is CASTSGDSNQPQHF.

Worth noting for this clonotype: A much larger clonotype is one base distant, so this may be a read error. This CDR3 reads CASSTGDSVLETQYF. The DNA of the CDR3 is TGTGCCAGCAGTACGGGGGATTCCGTCTTGGAGACCCAGTACTTC. This rearrangement joins TRBV7-9 to TRBJ2-5, with D maybe TRBD2 (6 bases). The CDR3 spans 15 residues. V lost 6 bases to trimming and J lost 5 bases, with 19 bases between them. The germline gives CDR1 SEHNR, CDR2 FQNEAQ (reference sequence).

There are many counts of this clonotype. The rearrangement links TRBV9 to TRBJ2-5; D gene unclear. The V end lost 4 bases, the J end lost 5 bases, and 12 bases lay between the germline ends. Germline-derived CDR1 and CDR2 are SGDLS and YYNGEE. There are 13 residues in the CDR3. The CDR3 coding sequence is TGTGCCAGCAGCTCTCGGGCGGCGGAGACCCAGTACTTC. Translating gives CASSSRAAETQYF.

The chain couples TRBV10-2 to TRBJ2-7; D assignment may be TRBD1 or TRBD2 (6 bases each). V was trimmed by 6 bases and J by 6 bases, leaving 15 bases between them. The CDR3 is 13 amino acids. Germline V gene lookup returns CDR1 WSHSY and CDR2 SAAADI. CDR3 DNA sequence: TGCGCCAGCAGGCGGGACACAGCCAGCGAGCAGTACTTC. This gives the protein CASRRDTASEQYF.

This clonotype was counted a few times. CDR3 loop: CAWSPRGVGKLFF. DNA for the CDR3: TGTGCCTGGAGTCCCCGGGGGGTGGGAAAACTGTTTTTT. This rearrangement joins TRBV30 to TRBJ1-4, with TRBD1 as a possible D gene (5 bases). The CDR3 runs 13 residues. The ends were cut back, 2 bases at V and 10 bases at J, with 14 bases in the middle. Germline CDR1 reads GTSNPN; CDR2 reads SVGIG (reference sequence).

This clonotype showed up many times. This chain uses TRBV5-1 with TRBJ2-5; tentative D call: TRBD2 (5 bases). Germline assignment: CDR1 SGHRS and CDR2 YFSETQ. The CDR3 covers 15 residues. Between the trimmed V and J ends, which lost 0 bases and 2 bases, there was a span of 11 bases. In DNA, the CDR3 is TGCGCCAGCAGCTTGGAGGCTCTAGCACAAGAGACCCAGTACTTC. Protein product: CASSLEALAQETQYF.